Presented here are 22 T cell receptor beta chains from one specimen sequenced in a study of T cells in Graves' hyperthyroidism and ophthalmopathy. Authors of the study amplified TCR beta CDR3 regions from RNA transcripts. First-round RT-PCR with HTBI primers amplified the TCR CDR3 region. TCRdb fed the multiplex PCR reads into MiXCR, producing one record per CDR3 protein. In the table there are about 400,000 distinct CDR3 sequences, about 15% of which are singletons. Material for sequencing was blood. The origin of the receptors is a woman in her late teens or twenties with Graves' hyperthyroidism that later progressed to Graves' ophthalmopathy.

This clonotype was observed many times. The CDR3 DNA follows: TGCAGTGCTAGATCGACAGGGAGCCAGCCCCAGCATTTT. Protein: CSARSTGSQPQHF. The rearrangement uses TRBV20-1 and TRBJ1-5, with 7 positions matching TRBD1. V dropped 2 bases and J dropped 7; count of bases not matched to a gene: 5. The CDR3 has 13 amino acids. From germline, CDR1 is DFQATT and CDR2 SNEGSKA (reference sequence).

This sequence joins TRBV6-1 and TRBJ1-3; D unresolved. The V end lost 6 bases, the J end lost 0 bases, and 12 bases lay between the germline ends. Germline V gene data show CDR1 as MNHNS and CDR2 as SASEGT. The CDR3 has 15 amino acids. The CDR3 DNA reads TGTGCCAGCAGACATGACCTATACTCTGGAAACACCATATATTTT. Translating gives CASRHDLYSGNTIYF.

The chain links TRBV6-1 to TRBJ1-5, with D tentatively TRBD1 (5 bases). V was cut by 5 bases and J by 3 bases, with 17 bases left in between. The V gene's germline CDR1 is MNHNS and CDR2 SASEGT. This CDR3 comprises 16 residues. This chain's CDR3 is CASSPHWGSFNQPQHF. CDR3 sequence (DNA): TGTGCCAGCAGTCCACACTGGGGCTCCTTCAATCAGCCCCAGCATTTT.

This clonotype was detected ten times or more. The V gene is TRBV6-1, the J gene TRBJ2-7, with D tentatively TRBD1 (5 bases). Germline lookup yields CDR1 MNHNS and CDR2 SASEGT. The CDR3 sequence is 13 residues long. V was clipped by 5 bases and J by 7 bases, with 15 bases between them. The CDR3 DNA is TGTGCCAGCAGTTTACAGGCCCTGGGTGAGCAGTACTTC. Its translation is CASSLQALGEQYF.

This clonotype was detected only a few times. The J gene is TRBJ2-2, the V gene TRBV27; TRBD2 aligns across 8 bases. V trimming: 5 bases; J trimming: 8 bases; junction bases outside the gene matches: 10. Germline V CDR1 and CDR2: MNHEY, SMNVEV (reference sequence). The CDR3 spans 15 residues. CDR3 nucleotides: TGTGCCAGCAGTACGGCGGGAGGCGGTTCTGGGGAGCTGTTTTTT. Translated: CASSTAGGGSGELFF.

This clonotype was seen a handful of times. V is TRBV19 and J is TRBJ2-1; D possibly corresponds to TRBD2 (5 bases). The CDR3 has 16 residues. CDR1 is LNHDA, CDR2 SQIVND, per germline (reference sequence). The V and J ends lost 6 bases and 1 base respectively, with 16 bases between them. CDR3 in amino acids: CASSLSTRVSYNEQFF. CDR3 DNA sequence: TGTGCCAGTAGCCTTTCAACTAGAGTTTCCTACAATGAGCAGTTCTTC.

To note about this clonotype: Since a much larger clone is just one base distant, this may be a read error. CDR3 in DNA: TGTGCCAGCAGTCTTCGGTCAGGGGTTTTGGTATCACCCCTCCACTTT. Protein sequence: CASSLRSGVLVSPLHF. The genes are TRBV12-3 or TRBV12-4 and TRBJ1-6; D is perhaps TRBD1 (6 bases). V gave up 5 bases and J gave up 10 bases, with 21 bases separating them. CDR3 length: 16 amino acids.

This clonotype was detected ten times or more. The chain uses TRBV7-9 and TRBJ2-7; no definite D call. Germline CDR1 is SEHNR and CDR2 is FQNEAQ (reference sequence). Deletions cut 0 bases from V and 3 bases from J, with 6 bases between. The CDR3 totals 13 residues. The CDR3 is CASSLAEDYEQYF. The DNA for the CDR3 is TGTGCCAGCAGCTTAGCTGAGGACTACGAGCAGTACTTC.

Of note for this clonotype: This may be a read error, as it is one base from a much larger clone. The DNA for the CDR3 is TGTGCCAGCTCCCCCCGGGACTGGCTTATCAATGAGCAGTTCTTC. It translates to CASSPRDWLINEQFF. The V gene is TRBV2, the J gene TRBJ2-1; D is perhaps TRBD2 (6 bases). The germline V and J ends were trimmed by 8 bases and 6 bases, with 20 bases remaining between them. The CDR3 spans 15 residues. From germline, CDR1 is SNHLY and CDR2 FYNNEI.

In this sample, this clonotype turned up once. It may be a read error: a sequence one base away is much more abundant. J is TRBJ2-1 and V is TRBV7-9; D possibly uses TRBD1 or TRBD2 (5 bases each). Germline CDR1 is SEHNR and CDR2 is FQNEAQ (reference sequence). CDR3 size: 17 residues. CDR3 coding DNA: TGTGCCAGCAGTCCTCCCCCCTCCGACGGGACCTACAAAGAGCAGTTCTTC. Amino acids: CASSPPPSDGTYKEQFF. The full variable domain, in which reference TRBV7-9 and TRBJ2-1 provide the parts outside the CDR3, is DTGVSQNPRHKITKRGQNVTFRCDPISEHNRLYWYRQTLGQGPEFLTYFQNEAQLEKSRLLSDRFSAERPKGSFSTLEIQRTEQGDSAMYLCASSPPPSDGTYKEQFFGPGTRLTVL.

V is TRBV18 and J is TRBJ2-2; tentatively, D is TRBD1 (6 bases). Germline CDR1 KGHSH, CDR2 LQKENI. Trimming pared 2 bases from V and 4 bases from J, leaving 8 bases between. This CDR3 comprises 14 residues. The DNA for the CDR3 is TGTGCCAGCTCACCAAGGACAGCCACCGGGGAGCTGTTTTTT. This gives the protein CASSPRTATGELFF.

The V and J genes are TRBV5-1 and TRBJ1-2; D gene unclear. This CDR3 is built from 16 residues. Germline loops: CDR1 SGHRS, CDR2 YFSETQ. V dropped 3 bases and J dropped 4 bases, with 19 bases sitting between them. The CDR3 is CASSSLNATHSYGYTF. CDR3 nucleotide sequence: TGCGCCAGCAGCTCGCTTAATGCGACCCACTCCTATGGCTACACCTTC.

This clonotype was observed at least ten times. This chain connects TRBV18 to TRBJ2-1; maybe TRBD2 (6 bases). V lost 2 bases and J lost 2, with 10 bases in between. This CDR3 has 15 residues. CDR1 is KGHSH, CDR2 LQKENI, per germline. The CDR3 region is CASSPGGEAYNEQFF. The CDR3 bases are TGTGCCAGCTCACCAGGAGGGGAGGCCTACAATGAGCAGTTCTTC.

Turning to this clonotype: A read error is possible here, since a much larger clone lies one base away. The J gene is TRBJ1-3, the V gene TRBV6-6; possible D gene TRBD1, 6 bases. The CDR3 spans 15 residues. Germline values: CDR1 MNHNY, CDR2 SVGAGI (reference sequence). The CDR3 spells CASSYSQGHRNAIYF. The CDR3, as DNA: TGTGCCAGCAGTTACTCCCAGGGACACAGAAACGCCATATATTTT.

Concerning this clonotype: At one boundary the junction diverges from the germline segment, which might be a read error. The chain employs TRBV28 and TRBJ2-2, with D possibly matching TRBD1 (6 bases). The CDR3 is made up of 15 amino acids. Per germline, CDR1 MDHEN and CDR2 SYDVKM. CDR3 sequence reads: CASSRTDLNAGELFF. CDR3 coding DNA: TGTGCCAGCAGTCGGACAGACTTGAACGCCGGGGAGCTGTTTTTT.

This clonotype has a count of ten or more. The chain recombines TRBV30 with TRBJ1-5, with unresolved D. Trimming left V 2 bases short and J 0 bases short, with 8 bases between. CDR1 and CDR2 from the germline V gene are GTSNPN and SVGIG (reference sequence). The CDR3 is made up of 14 amino acids. In DNA form, the CDR3 reads TGTGCCTGGAGTCACGGCCATAGCAATCAGCCCCAGCATTTT. Its translation is CAWSHGHSNQPQHF.

This clonotype was seen ten or more times. The chain is built from TRBV12-3 or TRBV12-4 and TRBJ1-1; D not resolved. This CDR3 spans 14 amino acids. Trimming stripped 6 bases from V and 0 bases from J, with 11 bases between. The CDR3 reads CASRSGILNTEAFF. The CDR3 coding sequence is TGTGCCAGCAGATCCGGGATCCTGAACACTGAAGCTTTCTTT.

There are many counts of this clonotype. This sequence joins TRBV12-3 or TRBV12-4 and TRBJ2-1; D perhaps matches TRBD2 (6 bases). CDR3 size: 15 residues. Trimming took 3 bases from V and 2 from J, leaving 11 bases between them. CDR3 bases: TGTGCCAGCAGTTTGAGTCTAGCGCCCTACAATGAGCAGTTCTTC. This encodes CASSLSLAPYNEQFF.

The chain couples TRBV7-3 to TRBJ2-7; 14 bases are shared with TRBD2. This CDR3 spans 21 amino acids. The V gene end was trimmed by 5 bases and the J gene end by 1 base; junction bases not matched to a gene: 19. CDR1 is SGHTA and CDR2 is FQGTGA in the germline V gene. The CDR3 reads CASSQEKATSGRAYGSYEQYF. The CDR3 nucleotides are TGTGCCAGCAGCCAAGAGAAGGCGACTAGCGGGAGGGCCTACGGGTCCTACGAGCAGTACTTC.

The genes are TRBV4-3 and TRBJ2-7, with D hard to call. The length of the CDR3 is 16 residues. Germline CDR1 is LGHNA and CDR2 is YSLEER. The V end lost 0 bases, the J end lost 1 base, and 13 bases lay between the germline ends. The CDR3 here is CASSQEEGIPSYEQYF. CDR3 in DNA: TGCGCCAGCAGCCAAGAGGAAGGGATCCCATCCTACGAGCAGTACTTC.

The sample holds many counts of this clonotype. The rearrangement links TRBV7-9 to TRBJ2-1; D remains ambiguous. The germline V gene encodes CDR1 SEHNR and CDR2 FQNEAQ (reference sequence). CDR3 length: 11 amino acids. V lost 5 bases, J lost 5 bases, and 4 bases lay in between. As DNA, the CDR3 is TGTGCCAGCAGCCATGACAATGAGCAGTTCTTC. Amino acids: CASSHDNEQFF.

In its sample, this clonotype was seen a few times. J is TRBJ2-1 and V is TRBV12-3 or TRBV12-4; 8 positions agree with TRBD2. The junction had 4 bases not matched to a gene; V was cut back by 1 base and J by 8 bases. There are 14 residues in the CDR3. This chain's CDR3 is CASSLERERYEQFF. For the CDR3, the DNA is TGTGCCAGCAGTTTAGAGCGGGAGAGGTATGAGCAGTTCTTC.